This TCR beta chain was recorded in a study of blood T cell repertoires in COVID-19. Overall study: Whether acute or convalescent, the COVID-19 samples came from the United States, Italy and Spain. Sources were T cells, B-cell-depleted T cells, or PBMCs; the material itself was cDNA or gDNA.

How the authors handled the data: Researchers report that nucleated cell counts were estimated from reference gene primer amplification. TCRdb's table, derived via immunoSEQ multiplex PCR, lists solely in-frame clones and lacks some. V and J calls and clone size are given by that table; D and trimming were obtained from the DNA. Of about 58,000 clones detected, 70% to 90% appear once; the ten largest clones hold approximately 4.5%. The CDR3 consists of 14 residues. Germline V gives CDR1 SGHKS, CDR2 YYEKEE (reference sequence). Trimming removed 2 bases at V and 9 bases at J, with 15 bases between. V and J are TRBV5-5 and TRBJ1-5; D perhaps matches TRBD1 (5 bases). The receptor's source is a middle-aged man with active COVID-19. The sample was peripheral blood. The DNA for the CDR3 is TGTGCCAGCAGCTTCAGGGCGATCGAGACGCCCCAGCATTTT. Translating it yields CASSFRAIETPQHF.